This T cell receptor (beta chain) was recovered during a study of T cell responses to AZD1222 COVID-19 vaccine. Sequencing was performed with immunoSEQ multiplex PCR; in TCRdb, only in-frame clones are kept and a portion is missing. The repertoire has around 160,000 clones, about 93% of them found once; the top ten carry roughly 2%. Germline-derived CDR1 and CDR2 are MDHEN and SYDVKM. V was shortened by 1 base and J by 0 bases, with 15 bases between the two germline ends. The CDR3 is 17 residues long. This specimen consisted of peripheral blood, obtained on day 0 of AZD1222 vaccination. The rearrangement uses TRBV28 and TRBJ2-5; D uncertain. This TCR was sampled from an adult in good health. CDR3 in amino acids: CASSLLFRAEHQETQYF. Here the CDR3 DNA reads TGTGCCAGCAGTTTATTATTCCGGGCGGAGCACCAAGAGACCCAGTACTTC.